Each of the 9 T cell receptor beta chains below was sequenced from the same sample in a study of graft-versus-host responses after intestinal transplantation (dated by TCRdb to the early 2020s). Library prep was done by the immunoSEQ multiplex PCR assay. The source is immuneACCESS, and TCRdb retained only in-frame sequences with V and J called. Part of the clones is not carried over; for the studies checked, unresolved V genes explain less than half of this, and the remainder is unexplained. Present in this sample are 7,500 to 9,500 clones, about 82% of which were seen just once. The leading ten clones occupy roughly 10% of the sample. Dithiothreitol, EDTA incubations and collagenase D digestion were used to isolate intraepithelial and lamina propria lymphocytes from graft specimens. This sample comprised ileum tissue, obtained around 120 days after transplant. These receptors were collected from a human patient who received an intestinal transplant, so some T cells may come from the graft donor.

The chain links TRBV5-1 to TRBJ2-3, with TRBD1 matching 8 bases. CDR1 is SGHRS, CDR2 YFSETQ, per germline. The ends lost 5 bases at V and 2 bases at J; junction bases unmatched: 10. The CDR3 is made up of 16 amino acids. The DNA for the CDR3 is TGCGCCAGCAGTATAGTAAGGGGACAGGCCACAGATACGCAGTATTTT. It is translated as CASSIVRGQATDTQYF.

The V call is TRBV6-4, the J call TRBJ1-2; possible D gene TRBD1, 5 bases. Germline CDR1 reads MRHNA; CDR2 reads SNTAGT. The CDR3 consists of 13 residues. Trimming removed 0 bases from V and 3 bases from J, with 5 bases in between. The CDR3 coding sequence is TGTGCCAGCAGTGACTCAGGGGACTATGGCTACACCTTC. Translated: CASSDSGDYGYTF.

The CDR3 here is CASSLGTGDRSYNSPLHF. CDR3 nucleotides: TGCGCCAGCAGCTTGGGGACAGGGGATAGATCCTATAATTCACCCCTCCACTTT. V is TRBV5-1 and J is TRBJ1-6; TRBD1 agrees at 9 bases. Germline values: CDR1 SGHRS, CDR2 YFSETQ. The CDR3 spans 18 residues. V was clipped by 0 bases and J by 1 base; unmatched bases: 5. Looking up the rest from reference TRBV5-1 and TRBJ1-6 gives the full variable domain: KAGVTQTPRYLIKTRGQQVTLSCSPISGHRSVSWYQQTPGQGLQFLFEYFSETQRNKGNFPGRFSGRQFSNSRSEMNVSTLELGDSALYLCASSLGTGDRSYNSPLHFGNGTRLTVT.

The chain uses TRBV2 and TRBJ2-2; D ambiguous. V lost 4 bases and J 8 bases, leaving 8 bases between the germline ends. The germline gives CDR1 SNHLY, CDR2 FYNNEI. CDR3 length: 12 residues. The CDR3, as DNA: TGTGCCAGCAGTGGACCTCTTGGGGAGCTGTTTTTT. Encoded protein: CASSGPLGELFF. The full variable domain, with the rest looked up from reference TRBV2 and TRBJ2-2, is EPEVTQTPSHQVTQMGQEVILRCVPISNHLYFYWYRQILGQKVEFLVSFYNNEISEKSEIFDDQFSVERPDGSNFTLKIRSTKLEDSAMYFCASSGPLGELFFGEGSRLTVL.

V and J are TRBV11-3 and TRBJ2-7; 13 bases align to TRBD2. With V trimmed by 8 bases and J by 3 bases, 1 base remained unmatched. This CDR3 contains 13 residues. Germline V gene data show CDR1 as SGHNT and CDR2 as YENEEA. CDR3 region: CASRTSGSYEQYF. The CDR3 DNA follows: TGTGCCAGCCGGACTAGCGGGAGCTACGAGCAGTACTTC.

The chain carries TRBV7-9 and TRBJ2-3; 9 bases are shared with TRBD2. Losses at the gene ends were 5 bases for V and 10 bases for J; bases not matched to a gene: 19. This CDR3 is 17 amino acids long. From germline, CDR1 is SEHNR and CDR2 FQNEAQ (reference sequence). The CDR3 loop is CASSPLRLAGLYGAQYF. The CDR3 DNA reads TGTGCCAGCAGCCCGCTCAGGCTAGCGGGGTTGTATGGTGCGCAGTATTTT.

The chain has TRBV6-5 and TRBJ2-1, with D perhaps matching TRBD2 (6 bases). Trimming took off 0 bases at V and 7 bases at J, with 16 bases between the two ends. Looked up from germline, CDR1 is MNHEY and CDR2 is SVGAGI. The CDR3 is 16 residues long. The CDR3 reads CASSYSVASEINEQFF. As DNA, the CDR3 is TGTGCCAGCAGTTACTCGGTGGCTAGCGAGATTAATGAGCAGTTCTTC.

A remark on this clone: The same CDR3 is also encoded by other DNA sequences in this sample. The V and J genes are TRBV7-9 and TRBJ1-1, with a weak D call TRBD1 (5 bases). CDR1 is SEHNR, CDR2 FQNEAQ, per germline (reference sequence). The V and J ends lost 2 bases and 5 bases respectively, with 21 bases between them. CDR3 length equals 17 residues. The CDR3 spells CASSLTYASGGKTEAFF. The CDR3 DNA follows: TGTGCCAGCAGCTTAACATATGCTTCTGGGGGAAAAACTGAAGCTTTCTTT.

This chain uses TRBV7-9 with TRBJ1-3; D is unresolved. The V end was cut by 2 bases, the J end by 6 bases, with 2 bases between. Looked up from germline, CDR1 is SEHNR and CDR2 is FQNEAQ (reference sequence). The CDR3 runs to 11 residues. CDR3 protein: CASSLKNTIYF. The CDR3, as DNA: TGTGCCAGCAGCTTAAAAAACACCATATATTTT.